This T cell receptor (beta chain) emerged from a study of regulatory T cells in long-lasting Graves disease. Study results and limitations: Newly diagnosed disease favored TRBV20-1 and TRBJ2-1 over persistent disease.

Construction of the TCR beta libraries employed iRepertoire HTBI primers in conjunction with Arm-PCR of CDR3 regions. One entry per CDR3 protein results from TCRdb running MiXCR on the multiplex PCR reads. The sample holds about 660,000 distinct CDR3 sequences, about 30% seen once. The V gene end was trimmed by 7 bases and the J gene end by 0 bases; junction bases not matched to a gene: 13. Germline loops: CDR1 DFQATT, CDR2 SNEGSKA (reference sequence). This CDR3 is 16 amino acids long. The time point denotes: persistent/refractory GD, antithyroid drugs over 5 years with positive TRAb. Isolated PBMC RNA provided the starting material for the TCR library. Each of the patients was recruited from an endocrinology department situated in Xi'an, China. Comment on this clonotype: Its target is unknown.

The chain employs TRBV20-1 and TRBJ1-1; 8 bases align to TRBD1. The specimen was peripheral blood mononuclear cells (PBMCs), collected when the disease was refractory, from a patient treated with antithyroid drugs. This clonotype originated in a female donor with Graves disease. The CDR3 reads CSVIQGAEFLNTEAFF. CDR3 DNA sequence: TGCAGTGTCATCCAGGGGGCCGAATTTTTGAACACTGAAGCTTTCTTT.